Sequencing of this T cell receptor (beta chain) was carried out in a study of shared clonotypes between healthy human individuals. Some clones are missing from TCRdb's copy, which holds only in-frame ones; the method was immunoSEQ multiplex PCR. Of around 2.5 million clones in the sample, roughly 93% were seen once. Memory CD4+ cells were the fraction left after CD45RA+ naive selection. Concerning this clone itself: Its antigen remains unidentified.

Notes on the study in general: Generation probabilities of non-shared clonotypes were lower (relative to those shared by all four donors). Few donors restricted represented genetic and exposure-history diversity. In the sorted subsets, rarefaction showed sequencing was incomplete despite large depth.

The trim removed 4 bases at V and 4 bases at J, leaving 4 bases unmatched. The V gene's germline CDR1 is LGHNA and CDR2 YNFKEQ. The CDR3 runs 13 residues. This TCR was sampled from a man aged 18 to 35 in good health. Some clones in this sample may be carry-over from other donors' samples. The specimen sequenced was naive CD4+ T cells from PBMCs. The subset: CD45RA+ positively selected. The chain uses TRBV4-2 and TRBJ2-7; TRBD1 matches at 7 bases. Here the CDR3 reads CASSRRRGYEQYF. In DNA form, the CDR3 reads TGTGCCAGCAGCCGCCGCAGGGGGTACGAGCAGTACTTC.